The rows below give T cell receptor beta chains drawn from one sample of a study of T cells in Graves' hyperthyroidism and ophthalmopathy. TCRdb ran MiXCR on the multiplex PCR reads and lists one entry per CDR3 protein. The data show 85,000 to 110,000 distinct CDR3 sequences, around 50% seen once. The sequenced material came from blood. These TCRs come from a man between 35 and 55 years old with Graves' hyperthyroidism. Each CDR3 is given with its conserved first and last residue. The order of the fields is D gene, V gene, J gene, clone size, CDR3 length, CDR3 DNA, CDR3 protein. D genes are given only for firm matches. Size tells how often a clone was seen (once, few, many) or the class of an expanded clone, and some rows leave it out.

d_gene: NA
v_gene: TRBV7-4
j_gene: TRBJ2-1
abundance: NA
len: 17
CDR3nt: TGTGCCAGCAGCTTATTTCGGGACGCGCCCAGGAGCAATGAGCAGTTCTTC
CDR3aa: CASSLFRDAPRSNEQFF

d_gene: TRBD1
v_gene: TRBV15
j_gene: TRBJ2-5
abundance: NA
len: 17
CDR3nt: TGTGCCACCAGCAGAGGGGGACAGGGTTTAAACCAAGAGACCCAGTACTTC
CDR3aa: CATSRGGQGLNQETQYF

d_gene: NA
v_gene: TRBV4-1
j_gene: TRBJ1-1
abundance: many
len: 14
CDR3nt: TGCGCCAGCAGCCAGCAGACGGTTGACACTGAAGCTTTCTTT
CDR3aa: CASSQQTVDTEAFF

d_gene: NA
v_gene: TRBV3-1
j_gene: TRBJ1-1
abundance: many
len: 14
CDR3nt: TGTGCCAGTGGCGACAAGGTTCGGAGCACTGAAGCTTTCTTT
CDR3aa: CASGDKVRSTEAFF

d_gene: NA
v_gene: TRBV2
j_gene: TRBJ1-5
abundance: many
len: 14
CDR3nt: TGTGCCAGCAGCGCTCAGGCGGGGTATCAGCCCCAGCATTTT
CDR3aa: CASSAQAGYQPQHF

d_gene: NA
v_gene: TRBV19
j_gene: TRBJ1-5
abundance: NA
len: 14
CDR3nt: TGTGCCAGCAGTATAGATCGGGGCAATCAGCCCCAGCATTTT
CDR3aa: CASSIDRGNQPQHF

d_gene: TRBD1
v_gene: TRBV11-2
j_gene: TRBJ1-5
abundance: NA
len: 13
CDR3nt: TGTGCCAGCAGCTTCCGGACAGGGCACCACGAGCATTTT
CDR3aa: CASSFRTGHHEHF

d_gene: TRBD1
v_gene: TRBV18
j_gene: TRBJ2-7
abundance: many
len: 14
CDR3nt: TGTGCCAGCAGCCCCGGGACAGGGGTTAACGAGCAGTACTTC
CDR3aa: CASSPGTGVNEQYF

d_gene: NA
v_gene: TRBV4-1
j_gene: TRBJ2-7
abundance: NA
len: 14
CDR3nt: TGCGCCAGCAGCCCCTCTTCTGGGGCCAACGAGCAGTACTTC
CDR3aa: CASSPSSGANEQYF

d_gene: NA
v_gene: TRBV24-1
j_gene: TRBJ1-1
abundance: NA
len: 10
CDR3nt: TGTGCCCCAGGGAGGCTGGAAGCTTTCTTT
CDR3aa: CAPGRLEAFF

d_gene: NA
v_gene: TRBV15
j_gene: TRBJ2-7
abundance: many
len: 12
CDR3nt: TGTGCCACCAGCAGGACAGGAAACGAGCAGTACTTC
CDR3aa: CATSRTGNEQYF

d_gene: NA
v_gene: TRBV15
j_gene: TRBJ2-6
abundance: few
len: 17
CDR3nt: TGTGCCACCAGCAGAGAAATTCAGGGATCTGGGGCCAACGTCCTGACTTTC
CDR3aa: CATSREIQGSGANVLTF

d_gene: NA
v_gene: TRBV6-4
j_gene: TRBJ2-7
abundance: many
len: 13
CDR3nt: TGTGCCAGCAGTGATGGGGCAGTCTACGAGCAGTACTTC
CDR3aa: CASSDGAVYEQYF

d_gene: TRBD2
v_gene: TRBV29-1
j_gene: TRBJ2-2
abundance: many
len: 15
CDR3nt: TGCAGCGTTAAAAAGCGGGGCGATAACACCGGGGAGCTGTTTTTT
CDR3aa: CSVKKRGDNTGELFF

d_gene: TRBD1
v_gene: TRBV25-1
j_gene: TRBJ2-7
abundance: NA
len: 14
CDR3nt: TGTGCCAGCAGCTTAGTGGGGACAGGGAACGAGCAGTACTTC
CDR3aa: CASSLVGTGNEQYF

d_gene: NA
v_gene: TRBV15
j_gene: TRBJ1-5
abundance: many
len: 14
CDR3nt: TGTGCCACCAGCAGACAGGGGAACAGTCAGCCCCAGCATTTT
CDR3aa: CATSRQGNSQPQHF

d_gene: TRBD1
v_gene: TRBV7-2
j_gene: TRBJ1-5
abundance: NA
len: 14
CDR3nt: TGTGCCAGCAGCCTTAACAGGGGGCAAGAGACCCAGCATTTT
CDR3aa: CASSLNRGQETQHF

d_gene: TRBD2
v_gene: TRBV7-9
j_gene: TRBJ2-1
abundance: many
len: 18
CDR3nt: TGTGCCAGCAGCTCAGCGGGAAACTTTTACGGAACCTACAATGAGCAGTTCTTC
CDR3aa: CASSSAGNFYGTYNEQFF

d_gene: NA
v_gene: TRBV7-2
j_gene: TRBJ2-3
abundance: few
len: 15
CDR3nt: TGTGCCAGCAGTTTCTTGGGAGTTAGCACAGATACGCAGTATTTT
CDR3aa: CASSFLGVSTDTQYF

d_gene: TRBD2
v_gene: TRBV20-1
j_gene: TRBJ2-3
abundance: NA
len: 14
CDR3nt: TGCAGTGCTAGTTTAGCGGGAGGTACAGATACGCAGTATTTT
CDR3aa: CSASLAGGTDTQYF

d_gene: NA
v_gene: TRBV4-1
j_gene: TRBJ2-7
abundance: many
len: 15
CDR3nt: TGCGCCAGCAGCCAAGTTCGCAGGGAGCCCTACGAGCAGTACTTC
CDR3aa: CASSQVRREPYEQYF

d_gene: NA
v_gene: TRBV7-2
j_gene: TRBJ2-1
abundance: NA
len: 20
CDR3nt: TGTGCCAGACTTACCCGAGACCATTTTGGGGGAGAACTGGCATACAATGAGCAGTTCTTC
CDR3aa: CARLTRDHFGGELAYNEQFF

d_gene: NA
v_gene: TRBV18
j_gene: TRBJ2-5
abundance: few
len: 13
CDR3nt: TGTGCCAGCTCTCGGACGACCAAAGAGACCCAGTACTTC
CDR3aa: CASSRTTKETQYF

d_gene: NA
v_gene: TRBV12-3/TRBV12-4
j_gene: TRBJ2-5
abundance: many
len: 14
CDR3nt: TGTGCCAGCAGCCAGGGCCCCAGGGTAGAGACCCAGTACTTC
CDR3aa: CASSQGPRVETQYF

d_gene: NA
v_gene: TRBV6-5
j_gene: TRBJ2-7
abundance: many
len: 14
CDR3nt: TGTGCCAGCAGTTACGGCCGGGATATCAACGAGCAGTACTTC
CDR3aa: CASSYGRDINEQYF

d_gene: NA
v_gene: TRBV5-1
j_gene: TRBJ2-2
abundance: NA
len: 15
CDR3nt: TGCGCCAGCAGCTTGGAGGGGGGATTCAGAGGGGAGCTGTCTTTT
CDR3aa: CASSLEGGFRGELSF

d_gene: TRBD2
v_gene: TRBV7-2
j_gene: TRBJ2-3
abundance: NA
len: 15
CDR3nt: TGTGCCAGCAGCTTAGGACTAGCGGGAGTGGGTGAGCAGTATTTT
CDR3aa: CASSLGLAGVGEQYF

d_gene: NA
v_gene: TRBV6-6
j_gene: TRBJ2-6
abundance: many
len: 13
CDR3nt: TGTGCCAGCACTCCGGCCGAAGCCAACGTCCTGACTTTC
CDR3aa: CASTPAEANVLTF

d_gene: TRBD1
v_gene: TRBV9
j_gene: TRBJ1-1
abundance: many
len: 14
CDR3nt: TGTGCCAGCAGCGTAGAATGGCAGGGGGGTGAAGCTTTCTTT
CDR3aa: CASSVEWQGGEAFF

d_gene: TRBD2
v_gene: TRBV20-1
j_gene: TRBJ2-2
abundance: many
len: 18
CDR3nt: TGCAGTGCTAGAGATCCGGGGACTAGCGGGAGGGGAACCGGGGAGCTGTTTTTT
CDR3aa: CSARDPGTSGRGTGELFF

d_gene: NA
v_gene: TRBV7-2
j_gene: TRBJ2-2
abundance: NA
len: 13
CDR3nt: TGTGCCAGCAGCCCAAGCCCGGCCGGGGAGCTGTTTTTT
CDR3aa: CASSPSPAGELFF

d_gene: NA
v_gene: TRBV6-4
j_gene: TRBJ2-2
abundance: NA
len: 18
CDR3nt: TGTGCCAGCAGGATTCGTTTCGGCGGAGCTCCGAACACCGGGGAGCTGTTTTTT
CDR3aa: CASRIRFGGAPNTGELFF

d_gene: NA
v_gene: TRBV7-8
j_gene: TRBJ2-1
abundance: many
len: 15
CDR3nt: TGTGCCAGCAGCCTGCGACTAGGAGAGTACAATGAGCAGTTCTTC
CDR3aa: CASSLRLGEYNEQFF

d_gene: NA
v_gene: TRBV20-1
j_gene: TRBJ2-1
abundance: NA
len: 16
CDR3nt: TGCGGTGCTAAGGGACCCGCCGGGCCTAAAAAGGGGGAGCAATTCTTC
CDR3aa: CGAKGPAGPKKGEQFF

d_gene: TRBD2
v_gene: TRBV7-6
j_gene: TRBJ2-1
abundance: NA
len: 17
CDR3nt: TGTGCCAGCAGCTTAGCCGGGACTAGCGGTAACACCGGGGAGCAGTTCTTC
CDR3aa: CASSLAGTSGNTGEQFF

d_gene: TRBD2
v_gene: TRBV7-8
j_gene: TRBJ2-2
abundance: NA
len: 16
CDR3nt: TGTGCCAGTGGGACTAGCGGGCAGGCGAACACCGGGGAGCTGTCTTGG
CDR3aa: CASGTSGQANTGELSW

d_gene: TRBD1
v_gene: TRBV13
j_gene: TRBJ1-1
abundance: NA
len: 16
CDR3nt: TGTGCCAGCAGCCCCAGGGGGGAGGTGGGGAACACTGAAGCTTTCTTT
CDR3aa: CASSPRGEVGNTEAFF